The source of this T cell receptor (beta chain) is a study of T cell responses to AZD1222 COVID-19 vaccine. Profiled with immunoSEQ multiplex PCR; TCRdb holds only in-frame clones, not every one. The profile covers roughly 120,000 clones, with roughly 86% appearing a single time and roughly 4.2% taken by the ten largest. Of note for this clone: What it binds is not known.

This CDR3 has 17 residues. Germline V CDR1 and CDR2: LNHDA, SQIVND (reference sequence). The junction had 9 bases not matched to a gene; V was cut back by 7 bases and J by 0 bases. Overall study results and limits: Clonal diversity may have been underestimated in mostly white British donors. Reports indicate that nearly half of spike-specific TCRs are directed at unmutated variant regions. Repertoires were obtained only post-peak T cell response. Increases in Spike-specific TCR breadth and depth were seen after two AZD1222 doses.

The chain uses TRBV19 and TRBJ2-2; TRBD2 matches 9 bases. The sequenced sample was peripheral blood, obtained on day 0 of AZD1222 vaccination. This TCR was sampled from an adult in good health. Here the CDR3 DNA reads TGTGCCAGTACCCCCGTTGCGGGGGGGACGAACACCGGGGAGCTGTTTTTT. Protein: CASTPVAGGTNTGELFF.